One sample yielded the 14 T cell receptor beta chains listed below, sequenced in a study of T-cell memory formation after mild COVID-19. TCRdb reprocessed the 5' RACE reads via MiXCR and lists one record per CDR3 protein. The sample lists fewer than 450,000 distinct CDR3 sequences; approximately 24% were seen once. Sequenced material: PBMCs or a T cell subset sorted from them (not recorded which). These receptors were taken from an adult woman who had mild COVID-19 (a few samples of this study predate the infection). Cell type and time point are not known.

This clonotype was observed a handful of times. Here the CDR3 DNA reads TGTGCCAGCAGTGCTCCGGGACAGGGCCAGCCCCAGCATTTT. Protein sequence: CASSAPGQGQPQHF. The rearrangement uses TRBV6-5 and TRBJ1-5; 9 bases fit TRBD1. From germline, CDR1 is MNHEY and CDR2 SVGAGI. The CDR3 spans 14 residues. V shed 5 bases, J shed 7 bases, and the junction held 6 bases outside the gene matches.

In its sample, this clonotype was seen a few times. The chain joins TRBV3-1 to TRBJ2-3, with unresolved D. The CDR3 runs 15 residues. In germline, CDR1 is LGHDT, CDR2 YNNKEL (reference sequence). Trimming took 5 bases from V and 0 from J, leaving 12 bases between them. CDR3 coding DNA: TGTGCCAGCAGCTTTCTCCAGTCTAGCACAGATACGCAGTATTTT. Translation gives CASSFLQSSTDTQYF.

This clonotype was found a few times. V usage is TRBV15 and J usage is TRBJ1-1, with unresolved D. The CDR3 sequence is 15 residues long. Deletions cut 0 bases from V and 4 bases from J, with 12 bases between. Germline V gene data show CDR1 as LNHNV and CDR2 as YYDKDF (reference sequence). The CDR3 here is CATSRERHPGTEAFF. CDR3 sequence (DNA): TGTGCCACCAGCAGAGAAAGACACCCAGGCACTGAAGCTTTCTTT.

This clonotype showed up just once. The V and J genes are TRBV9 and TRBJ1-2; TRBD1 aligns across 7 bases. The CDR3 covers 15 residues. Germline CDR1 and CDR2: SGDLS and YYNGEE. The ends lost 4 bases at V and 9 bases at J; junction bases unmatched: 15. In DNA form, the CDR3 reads TGTGCCAGCAGCCTGGGGGACAGCTTCGTTGAGAGCTACACCTTC. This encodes CASSLGDSFVESYTF.

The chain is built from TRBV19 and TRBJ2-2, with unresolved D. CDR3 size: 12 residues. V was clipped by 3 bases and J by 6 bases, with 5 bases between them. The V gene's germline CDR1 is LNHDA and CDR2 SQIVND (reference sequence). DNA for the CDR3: TGTGCCAGTAGTATGCGCGCCGGGGAGCTGTTTTTT. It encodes CASSMRAGELFF.

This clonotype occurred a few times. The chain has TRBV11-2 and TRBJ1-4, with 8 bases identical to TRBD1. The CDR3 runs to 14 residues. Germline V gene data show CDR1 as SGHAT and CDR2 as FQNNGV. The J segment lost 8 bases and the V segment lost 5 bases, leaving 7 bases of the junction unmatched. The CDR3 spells CASSPDRVREKLFF. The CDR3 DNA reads TGTGCCAGCAGCCCGGACAGGGTGCGGGAAAAACTGTTTTTT.

The CDR3 protein is CASSTYGSPEAFF. CDR3 in DNA: TGTGCCAGCAGCACCTACGGGAGCCCTGAAGCTTTCTTT. This chain joins TRBV12-3 or TRBV12-4 and TRBJ1-1; D unclear. V lost 6 bases, J lost 6 bases, and 14 bases lay in between. The CDR3 contains 13 residues.

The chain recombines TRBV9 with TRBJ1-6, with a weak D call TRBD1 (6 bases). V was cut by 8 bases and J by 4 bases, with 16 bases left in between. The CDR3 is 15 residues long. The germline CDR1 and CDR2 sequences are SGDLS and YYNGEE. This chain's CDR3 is CASSGQPSYNSPLHF. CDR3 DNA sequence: TGTGCCAGTTCTGGACAGCCATCTTATAATTCACCCCTCCACTTT.

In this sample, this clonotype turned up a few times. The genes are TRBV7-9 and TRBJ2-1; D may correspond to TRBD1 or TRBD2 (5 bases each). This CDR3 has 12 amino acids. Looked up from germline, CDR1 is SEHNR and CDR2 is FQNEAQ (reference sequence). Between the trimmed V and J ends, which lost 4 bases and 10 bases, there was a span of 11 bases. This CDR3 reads CASSSGASEQFF. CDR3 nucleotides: TGTGCCAGCAGCTCCGGGGCGAGCGAGCAGTTCTTC.

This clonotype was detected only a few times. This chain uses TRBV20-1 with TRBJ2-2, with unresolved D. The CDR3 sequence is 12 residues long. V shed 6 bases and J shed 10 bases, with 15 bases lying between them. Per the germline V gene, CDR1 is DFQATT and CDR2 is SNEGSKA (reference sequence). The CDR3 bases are TGCAGTGCCAGAACCGGGTTTGAGGAGCTGTTTTTT. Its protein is CSARTGFEELFF.

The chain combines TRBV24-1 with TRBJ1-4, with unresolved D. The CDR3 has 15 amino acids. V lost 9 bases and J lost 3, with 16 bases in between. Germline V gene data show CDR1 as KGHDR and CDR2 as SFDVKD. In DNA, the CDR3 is TGTGCCACCTCCGACACCTTTGGGGCTAATGAAAAACTGTTTTTT. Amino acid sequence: CATSDTFGANEKLFF.

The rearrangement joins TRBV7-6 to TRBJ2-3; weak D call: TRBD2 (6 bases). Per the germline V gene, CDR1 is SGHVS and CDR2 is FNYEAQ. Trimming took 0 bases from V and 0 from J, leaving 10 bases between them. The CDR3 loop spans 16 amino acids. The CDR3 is CASSLAASGSTDTQYF. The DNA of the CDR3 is TGTGCCAGCAGCTTAGCGGCAAGCGGGAGCACAGATACGCAGTATTTT. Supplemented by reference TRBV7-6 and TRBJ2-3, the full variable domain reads GAGVSQSPRYKVTKRGQDVALRCDPISGHVSLYWYRQALGQGPEFLTYFNYEAQQDKSGLPNDRFSAERPEGSISTLTIQRTEQRDSAMYRCASSLAASGSTDTQYFGPGTRLTVL.

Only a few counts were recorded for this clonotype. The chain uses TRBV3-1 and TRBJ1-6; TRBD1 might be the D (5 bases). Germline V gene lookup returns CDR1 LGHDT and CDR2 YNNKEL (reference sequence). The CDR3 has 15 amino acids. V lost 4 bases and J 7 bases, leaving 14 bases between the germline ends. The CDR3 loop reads CASSPLGGDNSPLHF. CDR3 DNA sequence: TGTGCCAGCAGCCCCCTCGGGGGAGACAATTCACCCCTCCACTTT.

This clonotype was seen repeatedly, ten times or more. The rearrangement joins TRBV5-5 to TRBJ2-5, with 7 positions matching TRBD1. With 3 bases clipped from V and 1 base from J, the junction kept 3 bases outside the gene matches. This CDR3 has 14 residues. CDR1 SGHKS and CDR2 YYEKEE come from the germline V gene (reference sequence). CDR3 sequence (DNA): TGTGCCAGCAGCTCGGGGACAGTCCAAGAGACCCAGTACTTC. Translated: CASSSGTVQETQYF.